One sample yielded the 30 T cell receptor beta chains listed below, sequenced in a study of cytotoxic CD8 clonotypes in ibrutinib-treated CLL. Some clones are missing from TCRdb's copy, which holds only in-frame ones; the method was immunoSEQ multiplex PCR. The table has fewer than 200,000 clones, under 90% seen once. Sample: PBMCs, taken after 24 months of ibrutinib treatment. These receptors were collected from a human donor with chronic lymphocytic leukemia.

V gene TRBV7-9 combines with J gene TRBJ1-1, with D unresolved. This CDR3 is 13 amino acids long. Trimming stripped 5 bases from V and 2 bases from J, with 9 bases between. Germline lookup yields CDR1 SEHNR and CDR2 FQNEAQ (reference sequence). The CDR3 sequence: CASSPYDNTEAFF. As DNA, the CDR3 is TGTGCCAGCAGCCCCTACGATAACACTGAAGCTTTCTTT.

The CDR3 region is CASSVGGRWGDEQFF. The CDR3 DNA follows: TGTGCCAGCAGCGTAGGCGGGAGGTGGGGGGATGAGCAGTTCTTC. The chain carries TRBV9 and TRBJ2-1, with 8 bases aligning to TRBD2. This CDR3 is built from 15 residues. Germline lookup yields CDR1 SGDLS and CDR2 YYNGEE. Trimming cost V 0 bases and J 8 bases; bases outside gene matches: 7.

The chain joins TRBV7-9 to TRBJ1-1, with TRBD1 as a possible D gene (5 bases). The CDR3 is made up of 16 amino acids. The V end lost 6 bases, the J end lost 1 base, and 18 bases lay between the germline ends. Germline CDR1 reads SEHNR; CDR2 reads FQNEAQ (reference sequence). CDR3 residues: CASRQIRGRGNTEAFF. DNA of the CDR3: TGTGCCAGCAGACAAATCCGGGGACGGGGGAACACTGAAGCTTTCTTT.

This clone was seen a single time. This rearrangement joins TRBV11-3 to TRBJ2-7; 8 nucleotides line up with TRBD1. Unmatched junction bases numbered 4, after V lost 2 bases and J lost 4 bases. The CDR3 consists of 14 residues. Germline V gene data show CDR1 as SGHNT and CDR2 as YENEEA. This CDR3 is CASSLTGQGYEQYF. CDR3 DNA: TGTGCCAGCAGCTTAACAGGACAGGGTTACGAGCAGTACTTC.

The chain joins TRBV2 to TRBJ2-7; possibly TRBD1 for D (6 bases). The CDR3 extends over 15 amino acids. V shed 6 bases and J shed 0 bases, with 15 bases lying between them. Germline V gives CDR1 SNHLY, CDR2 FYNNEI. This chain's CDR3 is CASSQTGHSSYEQYF. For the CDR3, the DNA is TGTGCCAGCAGCCAGACGGGACACAGCTCCTACGAGCAGTACTTC.

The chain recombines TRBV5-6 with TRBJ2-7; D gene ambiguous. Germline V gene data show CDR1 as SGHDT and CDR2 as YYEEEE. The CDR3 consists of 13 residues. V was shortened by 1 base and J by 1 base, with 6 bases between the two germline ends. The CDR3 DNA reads TGTGCCAGCAGCTTGTGGCAGTCCTACGAGCAGTACTTC. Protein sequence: CASSLWQSYEQYF.

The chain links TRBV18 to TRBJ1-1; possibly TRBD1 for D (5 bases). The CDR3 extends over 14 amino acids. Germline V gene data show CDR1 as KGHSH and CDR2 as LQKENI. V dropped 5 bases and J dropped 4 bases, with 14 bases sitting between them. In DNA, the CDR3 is TGTGCCAGCTCAACACTCGGGACCGGCACTGAAGCTTTCTTT. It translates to CASSTLGTGTEAFF. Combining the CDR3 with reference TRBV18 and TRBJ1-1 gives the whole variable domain NAGVMQNPRHLVRRRGQEARLRCSPMKGHSHVYWYRQLPEEGLKFMVYLQKENIIDESGMPKERFSAEFPKEGPSILRIQQVVRGDSAAYFCASSTLGTGTEAFFGQGTRLTVV.

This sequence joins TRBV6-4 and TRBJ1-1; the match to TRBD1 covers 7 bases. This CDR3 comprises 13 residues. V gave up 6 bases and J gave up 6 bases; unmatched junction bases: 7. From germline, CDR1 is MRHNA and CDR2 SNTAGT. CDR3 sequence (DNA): TGTGCCAGCAGATTAACAGGGGTATCTGAAGCTTTCTTT. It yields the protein CASRLTGVSEAFF.

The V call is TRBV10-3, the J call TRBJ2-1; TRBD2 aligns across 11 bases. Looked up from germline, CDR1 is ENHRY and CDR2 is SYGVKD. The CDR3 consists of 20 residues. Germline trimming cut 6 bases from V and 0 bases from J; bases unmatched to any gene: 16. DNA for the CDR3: TGTGCCATCAGACACCATCTTATAGGGACTAGCGGCCCCTCCTACAATGAGCAGTTCTTC. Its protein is CAIRHHLIGTSGPSYNEQFF.

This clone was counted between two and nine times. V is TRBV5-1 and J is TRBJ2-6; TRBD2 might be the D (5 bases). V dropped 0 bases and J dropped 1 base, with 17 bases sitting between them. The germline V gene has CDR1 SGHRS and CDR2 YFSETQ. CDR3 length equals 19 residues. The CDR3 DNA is TGCGCCAGCAGCTTGGGTGGTTGGGAGATTCGGTCTGGGGCCAACGTCCTGACTTTC. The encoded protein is CASSLGGWEIRSGANVLTF.

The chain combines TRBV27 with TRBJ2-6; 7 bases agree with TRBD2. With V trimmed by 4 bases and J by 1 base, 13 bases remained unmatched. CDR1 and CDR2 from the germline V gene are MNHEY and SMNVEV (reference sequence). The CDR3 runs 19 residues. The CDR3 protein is CASSSPVGREGSGANVLTF. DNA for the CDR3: TGTGCCAGCAGTTCCCCTGTAGGGAGGGAGGGATCTGGGGCCAACGTCCTGACTTTC.

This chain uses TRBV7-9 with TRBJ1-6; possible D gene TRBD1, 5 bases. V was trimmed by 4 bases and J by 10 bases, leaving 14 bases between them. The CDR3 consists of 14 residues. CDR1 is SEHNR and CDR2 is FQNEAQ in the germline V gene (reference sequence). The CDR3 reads CASSWTNQESPLHF. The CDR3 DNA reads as TGTGCCAGCAGCTGGACAAACCAGGAATCACCCCTCCACTTT.

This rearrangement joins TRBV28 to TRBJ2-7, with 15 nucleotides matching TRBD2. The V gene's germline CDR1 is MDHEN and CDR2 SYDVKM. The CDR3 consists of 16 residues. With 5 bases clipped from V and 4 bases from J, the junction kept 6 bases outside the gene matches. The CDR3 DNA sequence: TGTGCCAGCAGTCCCCTCGGACTAGCGGGAGGGTACGAGCAGTACTTC. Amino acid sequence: CASSPLGLAGGYEQYF.

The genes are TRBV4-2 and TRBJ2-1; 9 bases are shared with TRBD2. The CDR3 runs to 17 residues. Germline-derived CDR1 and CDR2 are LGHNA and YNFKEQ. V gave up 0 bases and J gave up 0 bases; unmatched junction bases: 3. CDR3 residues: CASSQDGTSSSYNEQFF. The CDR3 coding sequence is TGTGCCAGCAGCCAAGATGGGACTAGCAGCTCCTACAATGAGCAGTTCTTC.

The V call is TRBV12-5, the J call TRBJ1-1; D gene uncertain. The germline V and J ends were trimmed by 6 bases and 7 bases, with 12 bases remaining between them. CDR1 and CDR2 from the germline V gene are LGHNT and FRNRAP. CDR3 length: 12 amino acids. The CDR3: CASGSSSREAFF. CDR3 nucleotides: TGTGCTAGTGGGTCCAGTTCCCGTGAAGCTTTCTTT.

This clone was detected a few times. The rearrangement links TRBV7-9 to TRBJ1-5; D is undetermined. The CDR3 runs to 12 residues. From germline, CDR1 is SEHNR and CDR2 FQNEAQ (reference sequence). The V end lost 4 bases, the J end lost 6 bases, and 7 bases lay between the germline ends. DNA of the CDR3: TGTGCCAGCAGCTACGCCGGTCAGCCCCAGCATTTT. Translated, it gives CASSYAGQPQHF.

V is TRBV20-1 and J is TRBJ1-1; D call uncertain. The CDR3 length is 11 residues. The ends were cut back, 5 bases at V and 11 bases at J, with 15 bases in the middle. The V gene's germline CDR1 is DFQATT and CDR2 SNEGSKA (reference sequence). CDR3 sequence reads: CSAESRLTAFF. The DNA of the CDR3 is TGCAGTGCTGAGAGCAGACTTACTGCTTTCTTT.

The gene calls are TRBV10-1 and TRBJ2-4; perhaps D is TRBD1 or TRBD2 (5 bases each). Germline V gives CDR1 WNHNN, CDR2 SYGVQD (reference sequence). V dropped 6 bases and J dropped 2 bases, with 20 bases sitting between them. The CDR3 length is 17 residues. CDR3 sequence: CASSPNGGFESKNIQYF. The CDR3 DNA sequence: TGCGCCAGCAGCCCGAATGGGGGATTTGAATCCAAAAACATTCAGTACTTC.

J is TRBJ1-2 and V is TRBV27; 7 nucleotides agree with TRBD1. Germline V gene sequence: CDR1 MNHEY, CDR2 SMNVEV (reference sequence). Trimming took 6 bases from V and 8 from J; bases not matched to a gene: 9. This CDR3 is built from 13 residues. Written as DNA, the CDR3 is TGTGCCAGCAGCCCTGACAGGGTGCGAGGCTACACCTTC. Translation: CASSPDRVRGYTF.

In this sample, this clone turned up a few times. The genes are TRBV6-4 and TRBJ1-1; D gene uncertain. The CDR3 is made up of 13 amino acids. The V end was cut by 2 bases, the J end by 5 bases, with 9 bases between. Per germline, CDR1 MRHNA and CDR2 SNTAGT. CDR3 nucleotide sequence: TGTGCCAGCAGTGACGCTCTCGGGACTGAAGCTTTCTTT. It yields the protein CASSDALGTEAFF.

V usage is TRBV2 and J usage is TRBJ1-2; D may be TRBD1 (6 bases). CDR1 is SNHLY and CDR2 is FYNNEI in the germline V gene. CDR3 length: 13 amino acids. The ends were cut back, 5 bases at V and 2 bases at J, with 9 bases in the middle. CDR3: CASSPGQNYGYTF. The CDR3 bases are TGTGCCAGCAGTCCGGGACAAAACTATGGCTACACCTTC.

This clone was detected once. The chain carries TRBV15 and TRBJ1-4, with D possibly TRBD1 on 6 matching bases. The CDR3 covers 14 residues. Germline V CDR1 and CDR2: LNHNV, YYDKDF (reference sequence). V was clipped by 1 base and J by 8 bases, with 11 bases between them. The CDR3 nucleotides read TGTGCCACCAGCAGAGGACAGGCGGAAGAAAAACTGTTTTTT. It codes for CATSRGQAEEKLFF.

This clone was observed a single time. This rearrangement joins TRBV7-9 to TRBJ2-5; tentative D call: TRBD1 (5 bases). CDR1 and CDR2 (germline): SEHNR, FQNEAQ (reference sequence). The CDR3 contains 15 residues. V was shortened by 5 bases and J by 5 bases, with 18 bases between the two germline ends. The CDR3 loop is CASSPTGRAEETQYF. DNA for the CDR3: TGTGCCAGCAGCCCGACGGGCAGGGCCGAGGAGACCCAGTACTTC.

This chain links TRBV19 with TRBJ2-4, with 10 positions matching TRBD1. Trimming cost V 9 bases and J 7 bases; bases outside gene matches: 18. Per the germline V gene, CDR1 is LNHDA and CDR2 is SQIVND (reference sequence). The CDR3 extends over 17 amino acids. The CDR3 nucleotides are TGTGCCAGCCAGACCCCGGGACAGGGGCGACATCAGAACATTCAGTACTTC. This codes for CASQTPGQGRHQNIQYF. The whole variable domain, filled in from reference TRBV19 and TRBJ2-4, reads DGGITQSPKYLFRKEGQNVTLSCEQNLNHDAMYWYRQDPGQGLRLIYYSQIVNDFQKGDIAEGYSVSREKKESFPLTVTSAQKNPTAFYLCASQTPGQGRHQNIQYFGAGTRLSVL.

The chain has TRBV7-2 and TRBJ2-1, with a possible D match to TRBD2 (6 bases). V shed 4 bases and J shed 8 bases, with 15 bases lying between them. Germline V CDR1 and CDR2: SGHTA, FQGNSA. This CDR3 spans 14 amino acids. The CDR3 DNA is TGTGCCAGCAGCTCCTTACTAGAGCGGGATGAGCAGTTCTTC. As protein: CASSSLLERDEQFF. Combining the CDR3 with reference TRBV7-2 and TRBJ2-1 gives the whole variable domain GAGVSQSPSNKVTEKGKDVELRCDPISGHTALYWYRQSLGQGLEFLIYFQGNSAPDKSGLPSDRFSAERTGGSVSTLTIQRTQQEDSAVYLCASSSLLERDEQFFGPGTRLTVL.

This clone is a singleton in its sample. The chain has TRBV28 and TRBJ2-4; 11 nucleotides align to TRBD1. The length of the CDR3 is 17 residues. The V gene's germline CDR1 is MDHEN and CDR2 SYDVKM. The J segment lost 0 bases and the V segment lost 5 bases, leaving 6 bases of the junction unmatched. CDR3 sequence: CASSPGQGALAKNIQYF. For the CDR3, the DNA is TGTGCCAGCAGTCCCGGACAGGGGGCCCTAGCCAAAAACATTCAGTACTTC.

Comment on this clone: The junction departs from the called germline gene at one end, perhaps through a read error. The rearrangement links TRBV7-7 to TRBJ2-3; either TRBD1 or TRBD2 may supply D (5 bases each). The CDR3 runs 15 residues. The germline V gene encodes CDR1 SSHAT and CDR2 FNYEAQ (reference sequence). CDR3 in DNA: TGTGCTAGCAGCTTACGAGGGACCCCTGGAGATACGCAGTATTTT. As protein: CASSLRGTPGDTQYF.

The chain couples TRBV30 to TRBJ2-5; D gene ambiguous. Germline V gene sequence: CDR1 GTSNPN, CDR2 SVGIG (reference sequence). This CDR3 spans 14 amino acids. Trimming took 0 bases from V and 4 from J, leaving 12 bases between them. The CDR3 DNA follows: TGTGCCTGGAGTGTCGGCAGTTTGGGAGAGACCCAGTACTTC. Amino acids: CAWSVGSLGETQYF.

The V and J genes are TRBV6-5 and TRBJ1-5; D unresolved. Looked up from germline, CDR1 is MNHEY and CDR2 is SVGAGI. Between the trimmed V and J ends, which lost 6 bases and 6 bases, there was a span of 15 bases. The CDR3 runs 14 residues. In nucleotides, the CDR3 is TGTGCCAGCAGCGAATCCCTCCGGAGTCAGCCCCAGCATTTT. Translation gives CASSESLRSQPQHF.

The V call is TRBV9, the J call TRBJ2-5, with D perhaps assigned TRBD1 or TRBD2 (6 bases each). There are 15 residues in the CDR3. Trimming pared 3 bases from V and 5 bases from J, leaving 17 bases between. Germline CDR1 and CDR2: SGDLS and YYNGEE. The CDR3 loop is CASSEGGAVDETQYF. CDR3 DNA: TGTGCCAGCAGCGAGGGGGGAGCGGTCGATGAGACCCAGTACTTC.